Listed here are 17 T cell receptor beta chains from one sample, sequenced in a study of blood T cell repertoires in COVID-19. Clones were read by immunoSEQ multiplex PCR, and TCRdb kept only the in-frame ones, dropping some. The table has about 160,000 clones, 80% to 90% seen once. Sequencing used peripheral blood. The source of these receptors is a human donor in a cohort sampled during active COVID-19.

The chain uses TRBV9 and TRBJ2-5, with unresolved D. V was cut by 1 base and J by 3 bases, with 7 bases left in between. This CDR3 is built from 13 residues. CDR1 and CDR2 from the germline V gene are SGDLS and YYNGEE. CDR3 nucleotide sequence: TGTGCCAGCAGCGTACTGGCAGAAGAGACCCAGTACTTC. Translated, it gives CASSVLAEETQYF.

The rearrangement joins TRBV29-1 to TRBJ1-2, with 7 nucleotides matching TRBD1. This CDR3 region has 11 residues. V dropped 7 bases and J dropped 10; count of bases not matched to a gene: 9. Germline CDR1 SQVTM, CDR2 ANQGSEA. This CDR3 reads CSAIMTGFYTF. CDR3 bases: TGCAGCGCCATAATGACAGGGTTCTACACCTTC.

The chain couples TRBV6-6 to TRBJ2-2; TRBD1 is a possible D gene (6 bases). Trimming took 5 bases from V and 7 from J, leaving 14 bases between them. Germline V gene data show CDR1 as MNHNY and CDR2 as SVGAGI (reference sequence). The CDR3 sequence is 14 residues long. This CDR3 reads CASSATGPNGELFF. DNA for the CDR3: TGTGCCAGCAGTGCGACAGGACCGAACGGGGAGCTGTTTTTT.

The chain employs TRBV7-3 and TRBJ2-3; 8 nucleotides align to TRBD2. Trimming took 3 bases from V and 5 from J; bases not matched to a gene: 4. From germline, CDR1 is SGHTA and CDR2 FQGTGA. CDR3 length: 14 residues. Here the CDR3 DNA reads TGTGCCAGCAGCTTCCGGGCGGGAGGAGATACGCAGTATTTT. This encodes CASSFRAGGDTQYF. The full variable domain, with the rest looked up from reference TRBV7-3 and TRBJ2-3, is GAGVSQTPSNKVTEKGKYVELRCDPISGHTALYWYRQSLGQGPEFLIYFQGTGAADDSGLPNDRFFAVRPEGSVSTLKIQRTERGDSAVYLCASSFRAGGDTQYFGPGTRLTVL.

V is TRBV10-3 and J is TRBJ2-3; 9 nucleotides agree with TRBD2. V lost 6 bases and J lost 7; bases outside the gene matches: 11. CDR1 is ENHRY and CDR2 is SYGVKD in the germline V gene. This CDR3 has 15 amino acids. CDR3 DNA sequence: TGTGCCATCAGCAATGGGGCGGGAGGGGGAAATACGCAGTATTTT. This translates into CAISNGAGGGNTQYF.

The J gene is TRBJ2-7, the V gene TRBV10-3, with TRBD2 identical over 10 bases. From germline, CDR1 is ENHRY and CDR2 SYGVKD. V was pared by 4 bases and J by 2 bases, with 5 bases of the junction left unmatched. This CDR3 spans 15 amino acids. The CDR3 spells CAISGGLAGAYEQYF. The CDR3 coding sequence is TGTGCCATCAGTGGAGGGCTAGCGGGAGCCTACGAGCAGTACTTC.

Many counts were recorded for this clone. CDR3 sequence reads: CASSLAAAGAGNEQFF. DNA for the CDR3: TGTGCCAGCAGCTTAGCGGCAGCGGGAGCTGGGAATGAGCAGTTCTTC. The chain uses TRBV7-2 and TRBJ2-1; 8 nucleotides line up with TRBD2. After removal of 0 bases from V and 7 bases from J, the junction contained 8 bases not matched to a gene. The CDR3 length is 16 residues. Germline V CDR1 and CDR2: SGHTA, FQGNSA.

The rearrangement joins TRBV27 to TRBJ2-7; maybe TRBD2 (7 bases). This CDR3 contains 18 residues. Germline-derived CDR1 and CDR2 are MNHEY and SMNVEV (reference sequence). Trimming took off 7 bases at V and 6 bases at J, with 31 bases between the two ends. CDR3 DNA sequence: TGTGCCAGCACTGGGGGCGGGAGTAAGGATAGGGCTTCAGGCGAGCAGTACTTC. Protein sequence: CASTGGGSKDRASGEQYF.

The chain links TRBV10-3 to TRBJ1-1; 8 bases line up with TRBD1. J lost 1 base, V lost 7 bases, and 5 bases had no gene match. The CDR3 has 14 amino acids. In germline, CDR1 is ENHRY, CDR2 SYGVKD. The DNA for the CDR3 is TGTGCCATCACCCTCGACAGGGGGAACACTGAAGCTTTCTTT. It yields the protein CAITLDRGNTEAFF.

This CDR3 is CASSYAGGALEQYF. DNA for the CDR3: TGTGCCAGCAGTTACGCGGGAGGGGCCCTCGAGCAGTACTTC. The chain links TRBV6-2 or TRBV6-3 to TRBJ2-7; TRBD2 matches at 9 bases. Germline values: CDR1 MNHEY, CDR2 SVGEGT. The CDR3 loop spans 14 amino acids. The V and J ends lost 2 bases and 6 bases, in that order; junction bases with no gene match: 5.

The rearrangement joins TRBV2 to TRBJ1-3; weak D call: TRBD1 (5 bases). Germline assignment: CDR1 SNHLY and CDR2 FYNNEI. This CDR3 spans 12 amino acids. V was trimmed by 4 bases and J by 6 bases, leaving 7 bases between them. For the CDR3, the DNA is TGTGCCAGCAGTGTCGGACAAAACACCATATATTTT. It yields the protein CASSVGQNTIYF.

This clone was counted a single time. The chain combines TRBV19 with TRBJ2-1; D is undetermined. This CDR3 is 13 amino acids long. Per germline, CDR1 LNHDA and CDR2 SQIVND (reference sequence). V was trimmed by 1 base and J by 8 bases, leaving 9 bases between them. The CDR3 region has the DNA TGTGCCAGTAGTATAGGCGACATCTATGAGCAGTTCTTC. Encoded protein: CASSIGDIYEQFF.

V usage is TRBV29-1 and J usage is TRBJ2-1; 9 positions match TRBD1. The trim removed 8 bases at V and 7 bases at J, leaving 12 bases unmatched. The CDR3 covers 14 residues. The germline V gene encodes CDR1 SQVTM and CDR2 ANQGSEA. The CDR3 sequence: CSSPRTGVGNEQFF. Written as DNA, the CDR3 is TGCAGCTCCCCGAGGACAGGGGTCGGAAATGAGCAGTTCTTC.

The chain is built from TRBV24-1 and TRBJ2-1; 12 nucleotides agree with TRBD2. After removal of 4 bases from V and 3 bases from J, the junction contained 3 bases not matched to a gene. Germline V CDR1 and CDR2: KGHDR, SFDVKD. The CDR3 runs to 16 residues. As DNA, the CDR3 is TGTGCCACCAGTGACCCTAGCGGGGGGGACTACAATGAGCAGTTCTTC. Translated: CATSDPSGGDYNEQFF.

The chain employs TRBV11-1 and TRBJ2-4; D remains ambiguous. This CDR3 has 15 residues. From germline, CDR1 is SGHAT and CDR2 FQDESV (reference sequence). The V end lost 4 bases, the J end lost 0 bases, and 10 bases lay between the germline ends. CDR3 loop: CASSSSFLAKNIQYF. The CDR3 region has the DNA TGTGCCAGCAGCTCTAGTTTCTTAGCCAAAAACATTCAGTACTTC. Based on the CDR3 plus reference TRBV11-1 and TRBJ2-4, the full variable domain is EAEVAQSPRYKITEKSQAVAFWCDPISGHATLYWYRQILGQGPELLVQFQDESVVDDSQLPKDRFSAERLKGVDSTLKIQPAELGDSAMYLCASSSSFLAKNIQYFGAGTRLSVL.

This rearrangement joins TRBV2 to TRBJ1-4, with unresolved D. Germline V gives CDR1 SNHLY, CDR2 FYNNEI. The CDR3 length is 14 residues. V was trimmed by 1 base and J by 4 bases, leaving 7 bases between them. The CDR3 is CASSEGRNNEKLFF. The CDR3 DNA reads as TGTGCCAGCAGTGAAGGCAGAAATAATGAAAAACTGTTTTTT.

The V call is TRBV30, the J call TRBJ2-7; 9 bases line up with TRBD1. Germline assignment: CDR1 GTSNPN and CDR2 SVGIG (reference sequence). The CDR3 totals 14 residues. The ends lost 0 bases at V and 7 bases at J; junction bases unmatched: 7. CDR3 amino acids: CAWSVLGQGPEQYF. CDR3 nucleotide sequence: TGTGCCTGGAGTGTACTGGGACAGGGTCCTGAGCAGTACTTC.